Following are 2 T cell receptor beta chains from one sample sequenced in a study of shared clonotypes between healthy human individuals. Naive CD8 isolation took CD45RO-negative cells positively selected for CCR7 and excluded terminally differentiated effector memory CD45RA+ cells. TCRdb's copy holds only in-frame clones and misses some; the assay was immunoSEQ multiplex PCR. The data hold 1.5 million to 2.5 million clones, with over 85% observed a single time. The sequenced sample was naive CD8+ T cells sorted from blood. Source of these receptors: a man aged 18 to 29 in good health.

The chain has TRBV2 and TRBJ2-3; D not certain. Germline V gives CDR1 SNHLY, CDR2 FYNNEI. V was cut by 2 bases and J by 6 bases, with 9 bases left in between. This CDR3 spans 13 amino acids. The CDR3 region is CASSERLRDTQYF. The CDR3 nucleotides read TGTGCCAGCAGTGAACGCCTTCGGGATACGCAGTATTTT.

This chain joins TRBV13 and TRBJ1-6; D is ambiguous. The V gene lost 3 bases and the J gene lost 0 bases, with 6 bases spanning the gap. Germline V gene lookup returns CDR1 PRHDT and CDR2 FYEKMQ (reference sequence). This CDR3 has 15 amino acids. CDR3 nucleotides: TGTGCCAGCAGCTTGAGGGACTCCTATAATTCACCCCTCCACTTT. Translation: CASSLRDSYNSPLHF.